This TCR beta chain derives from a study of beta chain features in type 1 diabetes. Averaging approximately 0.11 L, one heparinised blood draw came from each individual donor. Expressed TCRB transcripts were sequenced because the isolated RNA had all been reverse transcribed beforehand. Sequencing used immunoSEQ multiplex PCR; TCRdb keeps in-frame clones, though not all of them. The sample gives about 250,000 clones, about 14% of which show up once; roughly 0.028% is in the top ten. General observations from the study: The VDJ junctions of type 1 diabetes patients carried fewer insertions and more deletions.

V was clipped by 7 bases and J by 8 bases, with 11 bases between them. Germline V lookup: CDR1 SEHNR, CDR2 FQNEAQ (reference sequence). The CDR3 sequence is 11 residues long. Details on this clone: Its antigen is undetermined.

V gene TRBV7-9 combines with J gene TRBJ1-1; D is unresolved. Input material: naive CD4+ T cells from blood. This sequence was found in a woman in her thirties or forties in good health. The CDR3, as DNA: TGTGCCAGCACCGAGGGCAGGGAAGCTTTCTTT. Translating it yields CASTEGREAFF.